This T cell receptor beta chain was observed in a study of T-cell reconstitution after alpha-beta-depleted transplantation in children. Using unique molecular identifiers, the investigators prepared the TCRbeta library. TCRdb reanalysed the PCR reads using MiXCR and keeps one entry per CDR3 protein. This sample has about 400,000 distinct CDR3 sequences; over 20% occur once, and the top ten carry less than 4.5%. V was clipped by 4 bases and J by 3 bases, with 10 bases between them. This CDR3 is 13 amino acids long. Germline CDR1 reads ENHRY; CDR2 reads SYGVKD. This chain joins TRBV10-3 and TRBJ2-7; maybe TRBD2 (6 bases). This sample comprised PBMCs from the stem cell graft donor, obtained from the stem cell graft. The receptor was isolated from a human donor who donated a stem cell graft to a child with acute myeloid leukemia. CDR3 nucleotides: TGTGCCATCAGTGGTTTGGGGGGCTACGAGCAGTACTTC. Encoded protein: CAISGLGGYEQYF.